This T cell receptor (beta chain) is drawn from a study of control samples from healthy donors and cancer patients. This clone is medium-sized by share. Here immunoSEQ multiplex PCR was the method, and the copy in TCRdb shows in-frame clones only, minus some. In the table there are about 160,000 clones, approximately 93% of which are singletons. The length of the CDR3 is 14 residues. V lost 3 bases, J lost 1 base, and 9 bases lay in between. The V gene's germline CDR1 is LGHNA and CDR2 YSLEER. The receptor was isolated from a woman aged 40 to 55 in good health. The chain carries TRBV4-3 and TRBJ1-1; no firm D call. Sequencing was done on a sample of blood. The CDR3 region is CASSHLTANTEAFF. The CDR3 nucleotides read TGCGCCAGCAGCCATCTGACCGCGAACACTGAAGCTTTCTTT.